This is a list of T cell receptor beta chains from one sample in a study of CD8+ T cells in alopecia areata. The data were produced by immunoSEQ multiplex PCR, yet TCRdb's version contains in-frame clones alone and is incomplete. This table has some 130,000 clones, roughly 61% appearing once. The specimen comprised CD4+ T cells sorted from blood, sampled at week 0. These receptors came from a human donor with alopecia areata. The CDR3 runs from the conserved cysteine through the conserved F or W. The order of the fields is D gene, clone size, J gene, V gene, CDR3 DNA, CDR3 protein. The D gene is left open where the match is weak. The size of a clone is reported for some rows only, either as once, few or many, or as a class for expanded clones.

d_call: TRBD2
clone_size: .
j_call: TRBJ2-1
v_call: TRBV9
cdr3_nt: TGTGCCAGCAGCCAGAGCGGGACCGCCTACAATGAGCAGTTCTTC
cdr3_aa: CASSQSGTAYNEQFF

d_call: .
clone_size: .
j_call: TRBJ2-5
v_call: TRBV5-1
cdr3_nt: TGCGCCAGCAGCTTGCGGCAGCAAGAGACCCAGTACTTC
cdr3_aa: CASSLRQQETQYF

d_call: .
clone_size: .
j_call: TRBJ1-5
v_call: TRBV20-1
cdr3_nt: TGCAGTGCTAGTGATCAGCCCCAGCATTTT
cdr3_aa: CSASDQPQHF

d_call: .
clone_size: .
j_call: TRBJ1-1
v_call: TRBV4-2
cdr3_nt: TGTGCCAGCAGCCAAGATCTCGCTGAAGCTTTCTTT
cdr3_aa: CASSQDLAEAFF

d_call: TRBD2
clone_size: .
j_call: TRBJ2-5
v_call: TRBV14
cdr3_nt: TGTGCCAGCAGCCCCCGACTAGCAGAGACCCAGTACTTC
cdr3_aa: CASSPRLAETQYF

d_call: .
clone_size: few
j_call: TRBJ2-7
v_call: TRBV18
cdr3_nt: TGTGCCAGCTCACCTGGCAGGGGCTACGAGCAGTACTTC
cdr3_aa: CASSPGRGYEQYF

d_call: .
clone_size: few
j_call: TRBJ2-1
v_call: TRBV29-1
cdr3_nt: TGCAGCGTTGATAACGGAGGGTACAATGAGCAGTTCTTC
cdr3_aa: CSVDNGGYNEQFF

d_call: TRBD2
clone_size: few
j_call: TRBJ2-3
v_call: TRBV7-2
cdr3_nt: TGTGCCAGCAGCACCTTAGCGGGGGGGAGCACAGATACGCAGTATTTT
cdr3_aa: CASSTLAGGSTDTQYF

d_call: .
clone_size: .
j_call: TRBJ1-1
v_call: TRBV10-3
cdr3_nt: TGTGCCACCACCGGGACTCCAAAGGCCACTGAAGCTTTCTTT
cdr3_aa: CATTGTPKATEAFF

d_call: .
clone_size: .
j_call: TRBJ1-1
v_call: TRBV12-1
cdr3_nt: TGTGCCAGCAGCTTTAACGGCGACAGGCCTGATCTGAACACTGAAGCTTTCTTT
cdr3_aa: CASSFNGDRPDLNTEAFF

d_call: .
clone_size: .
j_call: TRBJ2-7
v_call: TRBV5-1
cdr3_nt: TGCGCCAGCAGCCCCCGGCCCCCCTCCTACGAGCAGTACTTC
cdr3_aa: CASSPRPPSYEQYF

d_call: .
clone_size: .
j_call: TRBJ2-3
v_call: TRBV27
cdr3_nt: TGTGCCAGCAGCACTAGTTTTGATACGCAGTATTTT
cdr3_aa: CASSTSFDTQYF

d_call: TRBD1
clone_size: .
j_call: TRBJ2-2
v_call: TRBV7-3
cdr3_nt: TGTGCCAGCAGCTCGACAGGGATTTCCGGGGAGCTGTTTTTT
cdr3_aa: CASSSTGISGELFF

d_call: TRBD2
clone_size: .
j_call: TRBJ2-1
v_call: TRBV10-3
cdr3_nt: TGTGCCATCAAGGACGGGAGGGCCGAGAATGAGCAGTTCTTC
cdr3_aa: CAIKDGRAENEQFF

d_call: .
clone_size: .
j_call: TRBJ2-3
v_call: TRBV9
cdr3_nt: TGTGCCAGCAGCGTACGATCGGGCGCAGATACGCAGTATTTT
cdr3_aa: CASSVRSGADTQYF

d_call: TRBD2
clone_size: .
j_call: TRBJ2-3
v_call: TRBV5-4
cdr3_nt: TGTGCCAGCAGCTTGGCCGGAGCGGGGGGCCTCACAGATACGCAGTATTTT
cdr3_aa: CASSLAGAGGLTDTQYF